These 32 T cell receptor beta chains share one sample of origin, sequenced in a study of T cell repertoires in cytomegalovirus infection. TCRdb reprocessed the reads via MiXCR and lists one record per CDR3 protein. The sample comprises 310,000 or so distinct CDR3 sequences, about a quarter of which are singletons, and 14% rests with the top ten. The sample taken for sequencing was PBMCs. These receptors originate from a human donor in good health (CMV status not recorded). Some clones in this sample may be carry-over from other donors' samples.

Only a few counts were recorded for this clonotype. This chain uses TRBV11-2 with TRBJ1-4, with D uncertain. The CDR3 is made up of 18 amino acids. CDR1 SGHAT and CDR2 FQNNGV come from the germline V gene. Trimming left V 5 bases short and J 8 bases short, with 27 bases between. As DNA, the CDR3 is TGTGCCAGCAGCCCGCATTGGGGTGCGGGGAAGCTCGAAGAAAAACTGTTTTTT. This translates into CASSPHWGAGKLEEKLFF.

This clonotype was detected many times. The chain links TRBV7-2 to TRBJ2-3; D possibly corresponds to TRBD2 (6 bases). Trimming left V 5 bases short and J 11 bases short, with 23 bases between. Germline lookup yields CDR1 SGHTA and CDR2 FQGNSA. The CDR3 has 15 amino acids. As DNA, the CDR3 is TGTGCCAGCAGCATGAGCGGGCCGGTCGAGGGGAAGCAGTATTTT. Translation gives CASSMSGPVEGKQYF.

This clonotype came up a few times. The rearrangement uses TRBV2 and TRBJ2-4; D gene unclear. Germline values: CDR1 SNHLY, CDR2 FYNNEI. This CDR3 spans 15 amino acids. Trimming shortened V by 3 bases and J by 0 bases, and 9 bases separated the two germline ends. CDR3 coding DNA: TGTGCCAGCAGTGACACCCTACTAGCCAAAAACATTCAGTACTTC. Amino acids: CASSDTLLAKNIQYF.

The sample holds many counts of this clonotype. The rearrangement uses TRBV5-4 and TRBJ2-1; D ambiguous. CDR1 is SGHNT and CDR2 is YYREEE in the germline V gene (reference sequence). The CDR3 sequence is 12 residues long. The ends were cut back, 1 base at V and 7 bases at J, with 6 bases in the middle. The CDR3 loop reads CASSLWGNEQFF. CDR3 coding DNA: TGTGCCAGCAGCTTGTGGGGAAATGAGCAGTTCTTC.

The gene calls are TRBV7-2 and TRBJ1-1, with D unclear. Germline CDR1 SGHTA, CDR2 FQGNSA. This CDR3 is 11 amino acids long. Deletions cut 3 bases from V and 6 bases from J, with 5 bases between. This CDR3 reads CASSFGSEAFF. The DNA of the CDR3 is TGTGCCAGCAGCTTCGGGTCTGAAGCTTTCTTT.

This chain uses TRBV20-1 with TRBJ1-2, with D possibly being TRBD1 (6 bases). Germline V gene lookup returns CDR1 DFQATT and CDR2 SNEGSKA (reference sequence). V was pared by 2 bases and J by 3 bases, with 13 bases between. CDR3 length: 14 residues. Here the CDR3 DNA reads TGCAGTGCTAGACCTCCGGGGGGCGACTATGGCTACACCTTC. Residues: CSARPPGGDYGYTF.

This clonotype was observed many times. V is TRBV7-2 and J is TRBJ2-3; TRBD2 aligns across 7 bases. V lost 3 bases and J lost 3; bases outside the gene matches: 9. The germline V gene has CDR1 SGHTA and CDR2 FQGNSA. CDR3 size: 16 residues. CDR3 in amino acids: CASSLSSSGYTDTQYF. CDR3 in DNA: TGTGCCAGCAGCTTGTCGTCTAGCGGTTATACAGATACGCAGTATTTT.

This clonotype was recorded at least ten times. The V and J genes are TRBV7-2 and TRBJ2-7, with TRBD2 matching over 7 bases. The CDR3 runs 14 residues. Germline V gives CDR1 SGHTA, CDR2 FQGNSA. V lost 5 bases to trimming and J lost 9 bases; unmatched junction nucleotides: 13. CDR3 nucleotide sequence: TGTGCCAGCAGCGCCAGACTAGCCATCCCTTCGCAGTACTTC. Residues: CASSARLAIPSQYF.

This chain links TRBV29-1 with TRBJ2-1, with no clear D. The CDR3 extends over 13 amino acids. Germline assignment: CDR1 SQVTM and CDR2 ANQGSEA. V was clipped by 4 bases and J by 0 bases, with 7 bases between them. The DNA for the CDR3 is TGCAGCGTTGCATTAACCTCCTACAATGAGCAGTTCTTC. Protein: CSVALTSYNEQFF.

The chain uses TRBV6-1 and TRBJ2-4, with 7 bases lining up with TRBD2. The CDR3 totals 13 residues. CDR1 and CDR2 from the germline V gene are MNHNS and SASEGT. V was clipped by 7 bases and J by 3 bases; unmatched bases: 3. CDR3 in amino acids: CASKGEGKNIQYF. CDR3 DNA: TGTGCCAGCAAAGGGGAGGGCAAAAACATTCAGTACTTC.

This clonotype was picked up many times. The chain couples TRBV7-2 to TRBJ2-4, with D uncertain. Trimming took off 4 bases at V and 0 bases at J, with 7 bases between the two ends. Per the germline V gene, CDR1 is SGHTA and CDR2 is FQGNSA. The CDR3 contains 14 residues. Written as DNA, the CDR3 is TGTGCCAGCAGCTCGAACCTAGCCAAAAACATTCAGTACTTC. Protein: CASSSNLAKNIQYF.

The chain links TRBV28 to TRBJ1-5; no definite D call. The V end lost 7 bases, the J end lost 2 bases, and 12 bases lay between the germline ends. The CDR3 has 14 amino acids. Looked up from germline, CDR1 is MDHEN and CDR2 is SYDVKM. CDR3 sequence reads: CASIPHGGNQPQHF. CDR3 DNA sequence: TGTGCCAGCATCCCTCACGGGGGCAATCAGCCCCAGCATTTT.

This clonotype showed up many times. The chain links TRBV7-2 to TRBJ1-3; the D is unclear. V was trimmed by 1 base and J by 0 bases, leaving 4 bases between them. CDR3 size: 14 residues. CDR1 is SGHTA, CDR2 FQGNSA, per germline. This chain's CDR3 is CASSLDNSGNTIYF. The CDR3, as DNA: TGTGCCAGCAGCTTAGACAACTCTGGAAACACCATATATTTT.

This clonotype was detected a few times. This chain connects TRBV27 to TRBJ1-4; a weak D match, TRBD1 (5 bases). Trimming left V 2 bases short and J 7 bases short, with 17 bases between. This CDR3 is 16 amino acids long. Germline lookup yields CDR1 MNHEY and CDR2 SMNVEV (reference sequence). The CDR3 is CASSLNTAVGGEKLFF. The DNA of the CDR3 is TGTGCCAGCAGTTTAAATACGGCGGTCGGGGGTGAAAAACTGTTTTTT. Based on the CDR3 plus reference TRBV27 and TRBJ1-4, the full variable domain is EAQVTQNPRYLITVTGKKLTVTCSQNMNHEYMSWYRQDPGLGLRQIYYSMNVEVTDKGDVPEGYKVSRKEKRNFPLILESPSPNQTSLYFCASSLNTAVGGEKLFFGSGTQLSVL.

The CDR3 coding sequence is TGTGCCAGCAGCCTCTTCAATCAGGGGAGCTCCTACAATGAGCAGTTCTTC. Protein product: CASSLFNQGSSYNEQFF. The chain uses TRBV4-2 and TRBJ2-1, with D possibly TRBD1 on 6 matching bases. Trimming pared 4 bases from V and 0 bases from J, leaving 16 bases between. The germline V gene has CDR1 LGHNA and CDR2 YNFKEQ. The CDR3 spans 17 residues.

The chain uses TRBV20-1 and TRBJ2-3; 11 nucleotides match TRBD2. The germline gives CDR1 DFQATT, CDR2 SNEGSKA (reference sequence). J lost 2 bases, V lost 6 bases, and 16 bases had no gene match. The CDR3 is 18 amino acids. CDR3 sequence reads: CSAHGLAGGPVTTDTQYF. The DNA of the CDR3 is TGCAGTGCCCACGGCTTAGCGGGAGGGCCCGTTACCACAGATACGCAGTATTTT.

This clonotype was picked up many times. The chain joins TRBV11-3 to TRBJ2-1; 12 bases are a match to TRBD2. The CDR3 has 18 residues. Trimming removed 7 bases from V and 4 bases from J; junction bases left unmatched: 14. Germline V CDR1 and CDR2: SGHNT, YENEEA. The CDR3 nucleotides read TGTGCCAGCACCCCCGAGGGTCTAGCGGGAGGGCCGTACAATGAGCAGTTCTTC. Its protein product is CASTPEGLAGGPYNEQFF.

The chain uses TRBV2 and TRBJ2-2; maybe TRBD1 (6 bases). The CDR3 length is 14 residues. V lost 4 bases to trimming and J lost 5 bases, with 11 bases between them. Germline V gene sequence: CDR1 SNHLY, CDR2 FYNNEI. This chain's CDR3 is CASSGQVLTGELFF. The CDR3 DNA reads TGTGCCAGCAGTGGACAGGTTTTGACCGGGGAGCTGTTTTTT. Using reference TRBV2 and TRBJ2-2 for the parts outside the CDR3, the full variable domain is EPEVTQTPSHQVTQMGQEVILRCVPISNHLYFYWYRQILGQKVEFLVSFYNNEISEKSEIFDDQFSVERPDGSNFTLKIRSTKLEDSAMYFCASSGQVLTGELFFGEGSRLTVL.

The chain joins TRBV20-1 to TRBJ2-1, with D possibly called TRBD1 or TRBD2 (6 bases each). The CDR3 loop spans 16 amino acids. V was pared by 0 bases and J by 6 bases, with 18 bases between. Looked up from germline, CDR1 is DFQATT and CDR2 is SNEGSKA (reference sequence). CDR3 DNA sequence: TGCAGTGCTAGAGACGCAGGGGCGGGGAAAATCAATGAGCAGTTCTTC. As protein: CSARDAGAGKINEQFF.

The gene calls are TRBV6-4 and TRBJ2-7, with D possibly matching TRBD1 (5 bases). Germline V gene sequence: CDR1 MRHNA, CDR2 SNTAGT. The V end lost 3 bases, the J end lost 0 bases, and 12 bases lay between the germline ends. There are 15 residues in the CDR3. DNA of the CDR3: TGTGCCAGCAGTGAGGTGGCAGGGCACTCCTACGAGCAGTACTTC. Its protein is CASSEVAGHSYEQYF.

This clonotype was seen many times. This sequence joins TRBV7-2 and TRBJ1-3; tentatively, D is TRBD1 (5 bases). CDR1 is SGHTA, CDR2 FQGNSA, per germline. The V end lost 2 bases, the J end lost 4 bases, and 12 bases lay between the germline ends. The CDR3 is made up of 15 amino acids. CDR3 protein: CASSLYRLSGNTIYF. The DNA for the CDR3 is TGTGCCAGCAGCTTATACAGGCTCTCGGGAAACACCATATATTTT.

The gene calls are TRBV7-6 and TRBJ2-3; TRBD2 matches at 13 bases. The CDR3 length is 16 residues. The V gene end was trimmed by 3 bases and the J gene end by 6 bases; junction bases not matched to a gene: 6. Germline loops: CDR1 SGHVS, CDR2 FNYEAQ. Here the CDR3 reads CASSFTSGGAGDTQYF. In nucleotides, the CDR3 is TGTGCCAGCAGCTTTACTAGCGGGGGGGCTGGGGATACGCAGTATTTT.

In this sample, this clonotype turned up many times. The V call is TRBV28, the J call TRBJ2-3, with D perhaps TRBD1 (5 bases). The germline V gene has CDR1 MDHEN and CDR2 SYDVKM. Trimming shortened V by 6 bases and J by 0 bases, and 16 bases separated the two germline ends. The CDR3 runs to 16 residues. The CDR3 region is CASSPASAGSTDTQYF. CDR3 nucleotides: TGTGCCAGCAGCCCCGCCTCGGCAGGGAGCACAGATACGCAGTATTTT.

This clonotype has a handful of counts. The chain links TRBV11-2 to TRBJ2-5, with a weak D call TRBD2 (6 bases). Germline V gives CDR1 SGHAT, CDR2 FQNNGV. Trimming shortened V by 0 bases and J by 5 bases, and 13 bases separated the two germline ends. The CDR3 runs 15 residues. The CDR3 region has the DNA TGTGCCAGCAGCTTAGATCGCGGGGTCGGGGAGACCCAGTACTTC. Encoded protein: CASSLDRGVGETQYF.

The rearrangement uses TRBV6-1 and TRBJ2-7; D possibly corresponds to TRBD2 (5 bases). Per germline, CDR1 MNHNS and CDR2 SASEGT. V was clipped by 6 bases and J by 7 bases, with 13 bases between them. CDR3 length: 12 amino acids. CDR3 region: CASRKTGMEQYF. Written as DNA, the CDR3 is TGTGCCAGCAGAAAAACCGGGATGGAGCAGTACTTC.

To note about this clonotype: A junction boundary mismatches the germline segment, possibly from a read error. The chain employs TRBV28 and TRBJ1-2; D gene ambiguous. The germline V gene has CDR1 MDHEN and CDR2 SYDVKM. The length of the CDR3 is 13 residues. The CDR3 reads CASSIRTNDGYTF. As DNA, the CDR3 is TGTGCCAGCAGCATAAGGACTAACGATGGCTACACCTTC.

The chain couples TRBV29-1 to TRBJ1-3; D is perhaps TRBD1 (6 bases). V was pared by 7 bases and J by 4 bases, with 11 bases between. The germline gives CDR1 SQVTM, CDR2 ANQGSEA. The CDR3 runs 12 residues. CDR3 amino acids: CSARDIGNTIYF. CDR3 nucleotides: TGCAGCGCTAGGGACATCGGAAACACCATATATTTT.

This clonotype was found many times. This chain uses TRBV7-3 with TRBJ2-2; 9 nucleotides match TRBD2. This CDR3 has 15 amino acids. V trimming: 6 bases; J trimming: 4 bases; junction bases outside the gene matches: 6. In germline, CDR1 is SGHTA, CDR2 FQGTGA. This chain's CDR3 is CASSETSGATGELFF. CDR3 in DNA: TGTGCCAGCAGTGAGACTAGCGGTGCCACCGGGGAGCTGTTTTTT.

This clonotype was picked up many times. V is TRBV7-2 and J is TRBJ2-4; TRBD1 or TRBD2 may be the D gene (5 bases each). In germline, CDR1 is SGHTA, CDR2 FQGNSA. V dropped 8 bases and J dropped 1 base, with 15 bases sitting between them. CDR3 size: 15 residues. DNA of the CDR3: TGTGCCAGCTTGGGGGAACCCGGTGCCAAAAACATTCAGTACTTC. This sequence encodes CASLGEPGAKNIQYF.

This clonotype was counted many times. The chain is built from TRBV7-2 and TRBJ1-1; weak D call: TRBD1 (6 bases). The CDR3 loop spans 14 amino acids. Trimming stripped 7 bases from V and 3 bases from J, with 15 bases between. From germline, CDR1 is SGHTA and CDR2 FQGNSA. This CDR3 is CASNVGGGDTEAFF. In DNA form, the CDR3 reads TGTGCCAGCAACGTAGGGGGAGGCGACACTGAAGCTTTCTTT.

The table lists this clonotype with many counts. DNA of the CDR3: TGTGCCAGTCATATCGGGACCCGGGGCACAGATACGCAGTATTTT. It yields the protein CASHIGTRGTDTQYF. The rearrangement uses TRBV7-2 and TRBJ2-3; the D gene could be TRBD1 or TRBD2 (5 bases each). The CDR3 consists of 15 residues. Germline CDR1 and CDR2: SGHTA and FQGNSA. V dropped 9 bases and J dropped 1 base, with 17 bases sitting between them. Combining the CDR3 with reference TRBV7-2 and TRBJ2-3 gives the whole variable domain GAGVSQSPSNKVTEKGKDVELRCDPISGHTALYWYRQSLGQGLEFLIYFQGNSAPDKSGLPSDRFSAERTGGSVSTLTIQRTQQEDSAVYLCASHIGTRGTDTQYFGPGTRLTVL.

CDR3 sequence: CSARDLRERPDTQYF. CDR3 nucleotides: TGCAGTGCTAGAGATTTGCGGGAGAGACCAGATACGCAGTATTTT. The chain joins TRBV20-1 to TRBJ2-3; 7 nucleotides agree with TRBD2. The CDR3 covers 15 residues. V gave up 0 bases and J gave up 4 bases; unmatched junction bases: 7. The V gene's germline CDR1 is DFQATT and CDR2 SNEGSKA (reference sequence).